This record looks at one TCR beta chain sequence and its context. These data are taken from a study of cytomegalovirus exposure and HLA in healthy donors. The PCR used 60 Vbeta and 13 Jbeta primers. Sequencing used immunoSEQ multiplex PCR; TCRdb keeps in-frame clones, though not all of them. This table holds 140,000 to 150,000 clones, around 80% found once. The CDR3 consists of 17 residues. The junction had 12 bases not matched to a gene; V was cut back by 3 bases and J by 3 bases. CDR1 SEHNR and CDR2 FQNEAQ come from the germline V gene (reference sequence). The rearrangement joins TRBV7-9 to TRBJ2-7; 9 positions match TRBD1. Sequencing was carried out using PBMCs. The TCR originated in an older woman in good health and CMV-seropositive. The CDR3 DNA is TGTGCCAGCAGCTTGGGTTACAGGGGGCGATCTCTCTACGAGCAGTACTTC. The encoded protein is CASSLGYRGRSLYEQYF.